This T cell receptor (beta chain) was identified during a study of T cells in Graves' hyperthyroidism and ophthalmopathy. The study excluded patients with uncontrolled infection, other autoimmune disease, pregnancy or lactation. PBMCs were sourced from more than 7.5 ml fresh peripheral blood. Trimming took 2 bases from V and 7 from J, leaving 9 bases between them. This CDR3 spans 13 amino acids. Germline values: CDR1 MNHNS, CDR2 SASEGT. The TCR beta CDR3 regions underwent amplification using RNA transcripts as the source. With the HTBI primer set, the TCR CDR3 went through a first round of RT-PCR. Each CDR3 protein gets one entry after TCRdb re-called the multiplex PCR reads with MiXCR. Among about 200,000 distinct CDR3 sequences, 17% were seen once, and the ten largest hold around 52%. This clonotype was counted ten times or more.

The chain recombines TRBV6-1 with TRBJ2-1; the D is unclear. The specimen was blood. The receptor was isolated from a woman aged 45-65 years with Graves' hyperthyroidism. The CDR3 DNA reads as TGTGCCAGCAGTGAAATAGAAGTAAATGAGCAGTTCTTC. It is translated as CASSEIEVNEQFF.